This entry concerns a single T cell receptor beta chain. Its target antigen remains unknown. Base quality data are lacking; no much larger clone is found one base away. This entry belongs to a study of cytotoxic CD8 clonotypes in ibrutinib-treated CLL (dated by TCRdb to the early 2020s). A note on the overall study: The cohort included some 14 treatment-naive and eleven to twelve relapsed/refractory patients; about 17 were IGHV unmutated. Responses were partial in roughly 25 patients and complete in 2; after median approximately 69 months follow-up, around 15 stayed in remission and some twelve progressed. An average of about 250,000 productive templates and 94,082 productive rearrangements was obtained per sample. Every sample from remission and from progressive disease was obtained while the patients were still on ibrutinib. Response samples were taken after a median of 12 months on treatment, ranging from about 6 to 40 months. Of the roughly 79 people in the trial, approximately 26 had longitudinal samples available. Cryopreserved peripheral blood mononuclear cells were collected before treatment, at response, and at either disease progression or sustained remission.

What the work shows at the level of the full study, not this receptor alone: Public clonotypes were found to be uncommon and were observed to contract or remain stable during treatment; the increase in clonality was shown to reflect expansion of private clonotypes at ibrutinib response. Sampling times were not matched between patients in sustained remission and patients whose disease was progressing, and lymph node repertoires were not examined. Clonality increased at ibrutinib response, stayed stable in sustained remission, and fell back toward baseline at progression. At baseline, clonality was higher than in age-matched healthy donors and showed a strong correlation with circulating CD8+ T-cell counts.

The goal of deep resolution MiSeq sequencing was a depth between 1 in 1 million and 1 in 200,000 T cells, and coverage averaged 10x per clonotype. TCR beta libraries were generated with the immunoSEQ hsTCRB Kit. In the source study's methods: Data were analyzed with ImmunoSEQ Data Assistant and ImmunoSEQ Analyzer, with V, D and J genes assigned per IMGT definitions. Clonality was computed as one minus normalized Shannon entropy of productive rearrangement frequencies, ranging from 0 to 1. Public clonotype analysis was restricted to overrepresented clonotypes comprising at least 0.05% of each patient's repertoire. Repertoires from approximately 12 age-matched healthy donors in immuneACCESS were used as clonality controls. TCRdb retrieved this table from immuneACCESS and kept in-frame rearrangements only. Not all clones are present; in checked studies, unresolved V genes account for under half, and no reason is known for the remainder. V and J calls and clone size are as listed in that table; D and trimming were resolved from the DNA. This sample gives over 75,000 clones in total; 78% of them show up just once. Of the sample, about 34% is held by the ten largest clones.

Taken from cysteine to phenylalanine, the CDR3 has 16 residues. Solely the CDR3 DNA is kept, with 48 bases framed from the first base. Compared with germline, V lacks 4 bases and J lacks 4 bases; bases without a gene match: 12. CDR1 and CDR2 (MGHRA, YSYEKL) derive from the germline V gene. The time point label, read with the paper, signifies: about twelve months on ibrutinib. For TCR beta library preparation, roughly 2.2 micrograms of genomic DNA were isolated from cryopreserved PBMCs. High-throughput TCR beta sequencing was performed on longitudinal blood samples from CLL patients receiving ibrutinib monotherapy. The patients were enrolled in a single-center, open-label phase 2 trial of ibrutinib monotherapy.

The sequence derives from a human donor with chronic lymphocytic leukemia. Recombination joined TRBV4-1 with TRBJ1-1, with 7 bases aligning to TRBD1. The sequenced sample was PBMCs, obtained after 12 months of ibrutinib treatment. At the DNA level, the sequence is TGCGCCAGCAGCCCCCTTTTACGCAGGGGGTCCACTGAAGCTTTCTTT. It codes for CASSPLLRRGSTEAFF.